This TCR beta chain was documented in a study of T cell responses to AZD1222 COVID-19 vaccine. Sequenced by immunoSEQ multiplex PCR; TCRdb stores in-frame clones only, minus some. The data show approximately 110,000 clones, with about 90% seen just once and roughly 4.2% held by the top ten. The study, taken as a whole, reports: Donors were largely white British and mainly female; clonal diversity was possibly underestimated.

There are 15 residues in the CDR3. Trimming shortened V by 1 base and J by 5 bases, and 12 bases separated the two germline ends. The germline V gene has CDR1 LGHDT and CDR2 YNNKEL (reference sequence). This clone was detected once. Its antigen is as yet unknown. The sequence derives from an adult in good health. The chain recombines TRBV3-1 (or the pseudogene TRBV3-2) with TRBJ1-5; D remains unclear. This material consisted of peripheral blood, taken on day 0 of AZD1222 vaccination. The CDR3 DNA reads as TGTGCCAGCAGCCAAGTATCGGGCGGTGATCAGCCCCAGCATTTT. Encoded protein: CASSQVSGGDQPQHF.